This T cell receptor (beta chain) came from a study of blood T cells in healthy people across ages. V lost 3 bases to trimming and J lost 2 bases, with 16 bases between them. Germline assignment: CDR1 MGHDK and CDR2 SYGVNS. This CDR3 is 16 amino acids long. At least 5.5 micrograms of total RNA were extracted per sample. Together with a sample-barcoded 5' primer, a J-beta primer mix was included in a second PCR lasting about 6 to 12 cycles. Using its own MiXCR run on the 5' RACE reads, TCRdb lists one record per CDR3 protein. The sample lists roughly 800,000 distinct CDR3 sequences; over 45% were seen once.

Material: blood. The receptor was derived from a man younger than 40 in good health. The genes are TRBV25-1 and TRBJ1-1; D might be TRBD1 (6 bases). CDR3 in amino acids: CASSDQPGQTNTEAFF. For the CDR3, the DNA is TGTGCCAGCAGTGACCAGCCAGGACAGACAAACACTGAAGCTTTCTTT. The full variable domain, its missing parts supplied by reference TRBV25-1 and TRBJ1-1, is EADIYQTPRYLVIGTGKKITLECSQTMGHDKMYWYQQDPGMELHLIHYSYGVNSTEKGDLSSESTVSRIRTEHFPLTLESARPSHTSQYLCASSDQPGQTNTEAFFGQGTRLTVV.